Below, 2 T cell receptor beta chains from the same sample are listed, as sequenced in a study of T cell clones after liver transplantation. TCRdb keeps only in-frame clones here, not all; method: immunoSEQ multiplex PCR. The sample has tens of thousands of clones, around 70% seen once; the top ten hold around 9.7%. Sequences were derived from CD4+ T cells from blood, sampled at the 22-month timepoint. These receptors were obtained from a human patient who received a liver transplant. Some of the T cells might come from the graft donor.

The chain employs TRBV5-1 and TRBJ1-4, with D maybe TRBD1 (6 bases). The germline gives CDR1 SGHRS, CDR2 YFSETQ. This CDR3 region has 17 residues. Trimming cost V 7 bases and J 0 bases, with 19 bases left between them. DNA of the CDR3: TGCGCCAGCGGGGACGGACAGACCATGGCAACTAATGAAAAACTGTTTTTT. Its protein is CASGDGQTMATNEKLFF.

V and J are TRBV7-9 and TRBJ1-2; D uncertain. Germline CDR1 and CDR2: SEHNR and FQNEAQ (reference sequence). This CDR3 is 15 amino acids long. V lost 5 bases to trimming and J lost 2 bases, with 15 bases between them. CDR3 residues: CASSPLGYANYGYTF. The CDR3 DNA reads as TGTGCCAGCAGCCCTCTTGGGTACGCCAACTATGGCTACACCTTC. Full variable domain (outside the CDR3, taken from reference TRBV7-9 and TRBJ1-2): DTGVSQNPRHKITKRGQNVTFRCDPISEHNRLYWYRQTLGQGPEFLTYFQNEAQLEKSRLLSDRFSAERPKGSFSTLEIQRTEQGDSAMYLCASSPLGYANYGYTFGSGTRLTVV.